The 29 T cell receptor beta chains reported below all come from one sample, sequenced in a study of identical twins. Each CDR3 protein gets one entry after TCRdb re-called the 5' RACE reads with MiXCR. The data contain a few hundred thousand distinct CDR3 sequences, 7.5% to 10% of them singletons. Another study also made use of these data, one on yellow fever vaccine responses in identical twins.

The source material was PBMCs. Receptors originate from a woman between 18 and 29 years old in good health.

The chain recombines TRBV3-1 with TRBJ2-2; no clear D gene. From germline, CDR1 is LGHDT and CDR2 YNNKEL (reference sequence). The CDR3 has 17 amino acids. The V and J ends lost 2 bases and 5 bases respectively, with 18 bases between them. The CDR3 DNA is TGTGCCAGCAGCCAACTCGTGAGTATGGCGAGAACCGGGGAGCTGTTTTTT. It is translated as CASSQLVSMARTGELFF.

This clonotype has more than one count but fewer than ten. The chain links TRBV7-2 to TRBJ2-7, with 9 nucleotides matching TRBD1. CDR1 is SGHTA and CDR2 is FQGNSA in the germline V gene. After removal of 1 base from V and 6 bases from J, the junction contained 13 bases not matched to a gene. This CDR3 has 17 amino acids. The CDR3 sequence is CASSLVGTGRGSAEQYF. The CDR3 DNA reads TGTGCCAGCAGCTTAGTTGGGACAGGGCGGGGATCTGCCGAGCAGTACTTC.

This rearrangement joins TRBV20-1 to TRBJ2-7, with D unclear. CDR3 size: 13 residues. Germline V gives CDR1 DFQATT, CDR2 SNEGSKA (reference sequence). Between the trimmed V and J ends, which lost 2 bases and 2 bases, there was a span of 10 bases. The CDR3 here is CSARSGNPYEQYF. The CDR3 DNA follows: TGCAGTGCTAGATCTGGGAACCCCTACGAGCAGTACTTC.

This rearrangement joins TRBV29-1 to TRBJ1-2; 9 bases line up with TRBD1. The germline V gene encodes CDR1 SQVTM and CDR2 ANQGSEA. The CDR3 contains 13 residues. V shed 6 bases and J 4 bases; nucleotides not matched to a gene: 6. CDR3 sequence: CSVDRGNLYGYTF. CDR3 bases: TGCAGCGTGGACAGGGGAAATCTCTATGGCTACACCTTC.

This chain links TRBV14 with TRBJ2-7, with 7 bases that match TRBD1. This CDR3 has 15 amino acids. Per germline, CDR1 SGHDN and CDR2 FVKESK. The trim removed 5 bases at V and 0 bases at J, leaving 7 bases unmatched. Written as DNA, the CDR3 is TGTGCCAGCAGCTATTACAGGGGAAGCTCCTACGAGCAGTACTTC. Its protein is CASSYYRGSSYEQYF.

This clonotype was counted between two and nine times. The chain carries TRBV20-1 and TRBJ1-1; D remains unclear. Per the germline V gene, CDR1 is DFQATT and CDR2 is SNEGSKA (reference sequence). There are 12 residues in the CDR3. Between the trimmed V and J ends, which lost 6 bases and 5 bases, there was a span of 13 bases. CDR3 DNA sequence: TGCAGTGCCCCCCTGGTAGGGACTGAAGCTTTCTTT. Its protein is CSAPLVGTEAFF.

The sample holds many counts of this clonotype. The V and J genes are TRBV28 and TRBJ2-3, with TRBD2 matching over 8 bases. The CDR3 runs to 14 residues. Per the germline V gene, CDR1 is MDHEN and CDR2 is SYDVKM. V lost 6 bases to trimming and J lost 4 bases; unmatched junction nucleotides: 6. CDR3 sequence (DNA): TGTGCCAGCAGCTTAACGGGGGGGGCAGATACGCAGTATTTT. Its translation is CASSLTGGADTQYF.

This clonotype came up a few times. The chain couples TRBV11-1 to TRBJ2-7, with 10 bases lining up with TRBD1. Germline CDR1 SGHAT, CDR2 FQDESV (reference sequence). Trimming took 5 bases from V and 5 from J; bases not matched to a gene: 0. The CDR3 runs 12 residues. CDR3 sequence (DNA): TGTGCCAGCAGCGGACAGGGGGACGAGCAGTACTTC. This translates into CASSGQGDEQYF.

This clonotype was counted ten times or more. The chain links TRBV5-5 to TRBJ1-5; D remains unclear. The V gene's germline CDR1 is SGHKS and CDR2 YYEKEE (reference sequence). The CDR3 covers 13 residues. Trimming shortened V by 2 bases and J by 7 bases, and 10 bases separated the two germline ends. For the CDR3, the DNA is TGTGCCAGCAGCTTAGACTCGATCCAGCCCCAGCATTTT. This gives the protein CASSLDSIQPQHF.

This clonotype was observed at least ten times. The chain's CDR3 is CSARDQSVEQFF. CDR3 DNA: TGCAGTGCTAGAGATCAGAGCGTAGAGCAGTTCTTC. The chain couples TRBV20-1 to TRBJ2-1; D is unresolved. The CDR3 is 12 amino acids. V was pared by 0 bases and J by 10 bases, with 10 bases between. Germline assignment: CDR1 DFQATT and CDR2 SNEGSKA (reference sequence).

The rearrangement joins TRBV20-1 to TRBJ2-1; TRBD2 agrees at 9 bases. J lost 4 bases, V lost 6 bases, and 10 bases had no gene match. Germline lookup yields CDR1 DFQATT and CDR2 SNEGSKA (reference sequence). The CDR3 is 15 residues long. CDR3 DNA sequence: TGCAGTGCGCAGACAGCGGGAGGTGGATACAATGAGCAGTTCTTC. Translating it yields CSAQTAGGGYNEQFF.

This clonotype was found a few times. This rearrangement joins TRBV4-3 to TRBJ1-4; D is perhaps TRBD1 (6 bases). Trimming left V 4 bases short and J 6 bases short, with 9 bases between. Germline lookup yields CDR1 LGHNA and CDR2 YSLEER. This CDR3 has 13 amino acids. CDR3 in DNA: TGCGCCAGCAGCCCACAGGGTTATGAAAAACTGTTTTTT. Translation: CASSPQGYEKLFF.

This clonotype was counted many times. The chain carries TRBV7-2 and TRBJ2-3; D is tentatively TRBD1 or TRBD2 (6 bases each). V was shortened by 2 bases and J by 6 bases, with 18 bases between the two germline ends. The CDR3 runs to 16 residues. Germline V CDR1 and CDR2: SGHTA, FQGNSA. The CDR3, as DNA: TGTGCCAGCAGCTTATTGGGGGGCCGCGGAGGTGATACGCAGTATTTT. Translating gives CASSLLGGRGGDTQYF.

This clonotype was seen a few times. This chain uses TRBV7-2 with TRBJ2-7; D gene unclear. Germline CDR1 is SGHTA and CDR2 is FQGNSA. Trimming stripped 4 bases from V and 4 bases from J, with 14 bases between. The CDR3 runs to 14 residues. CDR3 coding DNA: TGTGCCAGCAGCTCCCAACTTGAAGGGTACGAGCAGTACTTC. It encodes CASSSQLEGYEQYF.

This clonotype was seen only a few times. This chain joins TRBV29-1 and TRBJ2-5, with D possibly matching TRBD1 (6 bases). The CDR3 is 15 residues long. CDR1 and CDR2 from the germline V gene are SQVTM and ANQGSEA. V lost 2 bases, J lost 2 bases, and 15 bases lay in between. CDR3 loop: CSVEPGQGPQETQYF. CDR3 DNA: TGCAGCGTTGAACCGGGGCAGGGGCCACAAGAGACCCAGTACTTC.

The genes are TRBV11-2 and TRBJ2-3, with TRBD1 matching 8 bases. V shed 3 bases, J shed 2 bases, and the junction held 4 bases outside the gene matches. The CDR3 is 15 residues long. CDR1 is SGHAT and CDR2 is FQNNGV in the germline V gene. CDR3 DNA: TGTGCCAGCAGCTTTGGGACAGGTTCCACAGATACGCAGTATTTT. Its protein is CASSFGTGSTDTQYF. Complete variable domain (other parts from reference TRBV11-2 and TRBJ2-3): EAGVAQSPRYKIIEKRQSVAFWCNPISGHATLYWYQQILGQGPKLLIQFQNNGVVDDSQLPKDRFSAERLKGVDSTLKIQPAKLEDSAVYLCASSFGTGSTDTQYFGPGTRLTVL.

This clonotype was picked up a small number of times. The rearrangement joins TRBV6-1 to TRBJ2-1, with D tentatively TRBD2 (5 bases). From germline, CDR1 is MNHNS and CDR2 SASEGT. This CDR3 contains 15 residues. Trimming took 6 bases from V and 4 from J, leaving 16 bases between them. DNA of the CDR3: TGTGCCAGCAGCCACGAGGAGCGGAGGTACAATGAGCAGTTCTTC. Its protein is CASSHEERRYNEQFF.

This chain connects TRBV9 to TRBJ1-6; the D gene is possibly TRBD1 (6 bases). The CDR3 extends over 15 amino acids. Trimming took off 4 bases at V and 8 bases at J, with 16 bases between the two ends. CDR1 and CDR2 from the germline V gene are SGDLS and YYNGEE. Here the CDR3 DNA reads TGTGCCAGCAGCAGCGTGGGGGGGCCGGATTCACCCCTCCACTTT. This codes for CASSSVGGPDSPLHF.

This clonotype was recorded at least ten times. This rearrangement joins TRBV7-6 to TRBJ2-1; D perhaps matches TRBD1 (5 bases). This CDR3 has 14 amino acids. The germline V gene has CDR1 SGHVS and CDR2 FNYEAQ. V was trimmed by 5 bases and J by 7 bases, leaving 15 bases between them. The CDR3 region has the DNA TGTGCCAGCAGCAGGGCAGGGCTTTTGAATGAGCAGTTCTTC. Translation: CASSRAGLLNEQFF.

This clonotype was detected ten times or more. The V and J genes are TRBV2 and TRBJ2-7; D unresolved. Germline V gene lookup returns CDR1 SNHLY and CDR2 FYNNEI. This CDR3 region has 12 residues. Trimming removed 4 bases at V and 0 bases at J, with 4 bases between. The CDR3 region is CASSANSYEQYF. The DNA of the CDR3 is TGTGCCAGCAGTGCTAACTCCTACGAGCAGTACTTC.

In its sample, this clonotype was seen a few times. J is TRBJ2-2 and V is TRBV7-9; D may be TRBD1 (6 bases). This CDR3 has 15 amino acids. In germline, CDR1 is SEHNR, CDR2 FQNEAQ (reference sequence). The V gene lost 5 bases and the J gene lost 1 base, with 11 bases spanning the gap. The CDR3, as DNA: TGTGCCAGCAGCCAAAAACAGGGGAACACCGGGGAGCTGTTTTTT. Protein: CASSQKQGNTGELFF.

The rearrangement joins TRBV21-1 to TRBJ2-5; the table calls TRBD2, which could not be checked here. TRBV21-1 is classified as a pseudogene. The CDR3 loop spans 16 amino acids. The CDR3 sequence: CASSIPGLVVLETQYF. The CDR3 nucleotides read TGTGCCAGCAGCATTCCGGGACTAGTAGTCTTAGAGACCCAGTACTTC.

This clonotype has more than one count but fewer than ten. This rearrangement joins TRBV2 to TRBJ1-1, with D maybe TRBD1 (5 bases). The CDR3 totals 14 residues. V gave up 3 bases and J gave up 7 bases, with 15 bases separating them. Germline CDR1 is SNHLY and CDR2 is FYNNEI. DNA for the CDR3: TGTGCCAGCAGTGAGGTTGGGCAGGGCGGTGAAGCTTTCTTT. As protein: CASSEVGQGGEAFF. The entire variable domain, with the rest obtained from reference TRBV2 and TRBJ1-1, is as follows: EPEVTQTPSHQVTQMGQEVILRCVPISNHLYFYWYRQILGQKVEFLVSFYNNEISEKSEIFDDQFSVERPDGSNFTLKIRSTKLEDSAMYFCASSEVGQGGEAFFGQGTRLTVV.

This clonotype was observed a few times. The gene calls are TRBV5-1 and TRBJ2-5; tentative D call: TRBD1 (5 bases). Germline V gene sequence: CDR1 SGHRS, CDR2 YFSETQ. CDR3 size: 14 residues. V was pared by 0 bases and J by 0 bases, with 6 bases between. The CDR3 spells CASSLARDQETQYF. CDR3 coding DNA: TGCGCCAGCAGCTTGGCCAGGGACCAAGAGACCCAGTACTTC.

This clonotype has only a few counts. The V gene is TRBV28, the J gene TRBJ2-1, with 7 bases that match TRBD2. CDR1 and CDR2 (germline): MDHEN, SYDVKM. V lost 6 bases and J lost 4; bases outside the gene matches: 18. This CDR3 contains 18 residues. DNA for the CDR3: TGTGCCAGCAGACACAGCTACGACCGGACTAGGAAGTACAATGAGCAGTTCTTC. Amino acid sequence: CASRHSYDRTRKYNEQFF.

This clonotype was observed a handful of times. The chain combines TRBV20-1 with TRBJ2-7; 12 bases align to TRBD2. The CDR3 loop spans 13 amino acids. The junction had 2 bases not matched to a gene; V was cut back by 2 bases and J by 6 bases. CDR1 is DFQATT and CDR2 is SNEGSKA in the germline V gene (reference sequence). CDR3 in amino acids: CSARLAGGVEQYF. DNA of the CDR3: TGCAGTGCTAGACTAGCGGGGGGGGTCGAGCAGTACTTC.

This clonotype has at least ten counts. The V and J genes are TRBV12-3 or TRBV12-4 and TRBJ2-7, with no clear D. The V gene lost 6 bases and the J gene lost 1 base, with 10 bases spanning the gap. There are 13 residues in the CDR3. The CDR3 is CASSFAGSYEQYF. CDR3 bases: TGTGCCAGCAGCTTCGCAGGATCCTACGAGCAGTACTTC.

This clonotype was recorded a few times. The DNA for the CDR3 is TGCAGCGCCATAGTTCAGGGACAGGGAATATACTACGAGCAGTACTTC. Its translation: CSAIVQGQGIYYEQYF. V and J are TRBV29-1 and TRBJ2-7; 9 positions match TRBD1. Germline assignment: CDR1 SQVTM and CDR2 ANQGSEA. CDR3 length: 16 amino acids. V lost 7 bases to trimming and J lost 3 bases; unmatched junction nucleotides: 16.

In this sample, this clonotype turned up a few times. The rearrangement uses TRBV6-1 and TRBJ1-1; 8 nucleotides line up with TRBD1. The length of the CDR3 is 15 residues. Germline trimming cut 7 bases from V and 1 base from J; bases unmatched to any gene: 8. CDR1 is MNHNS, CDR2 SASEGT, per germline. CDR3 in amino acids: CASTLDRAKNTEAFF. The CDR3 bases are TGTGCCAGCACCCTGGACAGGGCGAAGAACACTGAAGCTTTCTTT.